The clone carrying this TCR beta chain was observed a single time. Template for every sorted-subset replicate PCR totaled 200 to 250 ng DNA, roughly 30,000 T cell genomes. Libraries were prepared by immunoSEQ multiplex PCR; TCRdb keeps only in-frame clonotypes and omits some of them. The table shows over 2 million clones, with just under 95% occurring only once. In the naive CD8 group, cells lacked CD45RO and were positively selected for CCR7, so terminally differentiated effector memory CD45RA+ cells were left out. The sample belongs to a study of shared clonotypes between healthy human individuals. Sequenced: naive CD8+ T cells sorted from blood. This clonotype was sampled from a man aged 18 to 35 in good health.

This CDR3 is CASSASGEIANYGYTF. CDR3 in DNA: TGTGCCAGCAGTGCATCGGGGGAAATAGCTAACTATGGCTACACCTTC. This chain links TRBV6-1 with TRBJ1-2, with D possibly being TRBD1 (5 bases). V was shortened by 4 bases and J by 0 bases, with 15 bases between the two germline ends. The CDR3 has 16 residues. CDR1 MNHNS and CDR2 SASEGT come from the germline V gene.